The rows below give T cell receptor beta chains drawn from one sample of a study of shared T cell receptors in the human thymus. Profiling relied on immunoSEQ multiplex PCR, and the TCRdb table lists in-frame clones only, not all of them. The table has hundreds of thousands of clones, 87% seen once. These data are also associated with another study on human thymus T cells.

Sequenced: thymocytes. The source is a boy younger than two with a congenital heart defect. Both conserved end residues are part of each CDR3. D genes are given only for firm matches. Some rows have no size entry. The others give once, few or many, or a class for an expanded clone.

abundance	v_gene	d_gene	j_gene	CDR3nt	CDR3aa
once	TRBV6-5	NA	TRBJ1-6	TGTGCCAGCAGCGGCGGACAGATTTATAATTCACCCCTCCACTTT	CASSGGQIYNSPLHF
NA	TRBV2	NA	TRBJ2-1	TGTGCCAGCAGTACCCTACCGGGGAGGGAGCAGTTCTTC	CASSTLPGREQFF
NA	TRBV6-4	TRBD1	TRBJ1-6	TGTGCCAGCAGTGACTCAACAGGGGGGGATTCCCCCCTCCACTTT	CASSDSTGGDSPLHF
NA	TRBV29-1	TRBD1	TRBJ1-1	TGCAGCGTTGAGGTGGACAGGGGGCTGACTGAAGCTTTCTTT	CSVEVDRGLTEAFF
NA	TRBV27	NA	TRBJ2-7	TGTGCCAGCAGTTTATTAGCCCGTAACTCGAGCTCCTACGAGCAGTACTTC	CASSLLARNSSSYEQYF
few	TRBV5-1	TRBD1	TRBJ2-3	TGCGCCAGCAGCTTGGGGGACAGGGGGCCAGATACGCAGTATTTT	CASSLGDRGPDTQYF
NA	TRBV7-8	TRBD1	TRBJ1-3	TGTGCCAGCAGCTTACGATGGACCGAGGGACAGGGAAACACCATATATTTT	CASSLRWTEGQGNTIYF
NA	TRBV10-1	TRBD2	TRBJ2-1	TGCGCCAGCAGTGAAGGACTAGCGGGTACCGTGAATGAGCAGTTCTTC	CASSEGLAGTVNEQFF
once	TRBV20-1	NA	TRBJ1-1	TGCAGTGCTCGACAGAGTACTGAAGCTTTCTTT	CSARQSTEAFF
NA	TRBV28	NA	TRBJ1-1	TGTGCCAGCAGTTTGTTTTTTGGACACATGAACACTGAAGCTTTCTTT	CASSLFFGHMNTEAFF